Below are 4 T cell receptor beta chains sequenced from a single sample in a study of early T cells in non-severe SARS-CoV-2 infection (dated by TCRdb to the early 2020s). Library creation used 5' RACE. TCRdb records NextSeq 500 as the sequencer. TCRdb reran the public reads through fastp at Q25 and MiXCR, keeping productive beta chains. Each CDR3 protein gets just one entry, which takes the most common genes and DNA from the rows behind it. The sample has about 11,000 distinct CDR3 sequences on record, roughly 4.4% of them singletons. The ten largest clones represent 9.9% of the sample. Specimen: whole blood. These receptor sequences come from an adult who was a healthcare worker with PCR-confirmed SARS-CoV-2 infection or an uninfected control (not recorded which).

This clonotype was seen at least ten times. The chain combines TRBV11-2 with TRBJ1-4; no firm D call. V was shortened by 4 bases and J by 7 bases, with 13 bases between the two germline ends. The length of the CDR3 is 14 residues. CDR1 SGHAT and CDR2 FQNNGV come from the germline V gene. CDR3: CASSSPNRPEKLFF. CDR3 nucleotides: TGTGCCAGCAGCTCACCTAACCGCCCTGAAAAACTGTTTTTT.

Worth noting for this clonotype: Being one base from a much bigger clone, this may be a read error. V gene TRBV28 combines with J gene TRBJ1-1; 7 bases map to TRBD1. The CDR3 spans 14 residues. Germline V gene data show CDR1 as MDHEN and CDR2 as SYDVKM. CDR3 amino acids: CASSQTGDGAEVFF. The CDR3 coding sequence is TGTGCCAGCAGTCAAACAGGGGATGGGGCTGAAGTTTTCTTT.

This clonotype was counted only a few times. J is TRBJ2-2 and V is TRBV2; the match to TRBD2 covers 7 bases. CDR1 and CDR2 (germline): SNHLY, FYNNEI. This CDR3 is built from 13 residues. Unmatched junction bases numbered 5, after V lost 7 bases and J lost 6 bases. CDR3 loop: CASKSTSPGELFF. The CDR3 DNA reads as TGTGCCAGCAAATCGACTAGCCCCGGGGAGCTGTTTTTT.

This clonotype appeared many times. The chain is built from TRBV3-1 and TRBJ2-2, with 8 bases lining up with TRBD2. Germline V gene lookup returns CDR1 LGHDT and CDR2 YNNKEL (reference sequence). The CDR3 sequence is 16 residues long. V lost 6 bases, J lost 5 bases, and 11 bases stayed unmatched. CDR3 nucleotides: TGTGCCAGCAGTCCCCGGCGGGGGGCGAGTACCGGGGAGCTGTTTTTT. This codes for CASSPRRGASTGELFF.